Listed below are T cell receptor beta chains from one sample, sequenced in a study of blood T cell repertoires in COVID-19. Sequencing was performed with immunoSEQ multiplex PCR; in TCRdb, only in-frame clones are kept and a portion is missing. The sample contains a few hundred thousand clones, around 87% of which appear only once. The specimen was peripheral blood. The receptors were sampled from a man in his fifties or sixties with acute or convalescent COVID-19. Both conserved end residues are part of each CDR3. The order of the fields is clone size, D gene, J gene, V gene, CDR3 DNA, CDR3 protein. The D gene is left open where the match is weak. Clone size is not always given. Where it is, it says once, few, many or a class for expanded clones.

clone size: once; D gene: TRBD2; J gene: TRBJ2-1; V gene: TRBV9; CDR3 DNA: TGTGCCAGCAGCCCTCCGGTGCGGGGGGGCCTTAGCAATGAGCAGTTCTTC; CDR3 protein: CASSPPVRGGLSNEQFF
clone size: -; D gene: -; J gene: TRBJ1-5; V gene: TRBV21-1; CDR3 DNA: TGTGCCAGCAGCAAAGCGCTTTATAGGTATGAGGGACAGGGTGGCAATCAGCCCCAGCATTTT; CDR3 protein: CASSKALYRYEGQGGNQPQHF
clone size: -; D gene: -; J gene: TRBJ2-7; V gene: TRBV28; CDR3 DNA: TGTGCCAGCCGCCGAGGAGGAAGTACTTACGAGCAGTACTTC; CDR3 protein: CASRRGGSTYEQYF
clone size: once; D gene: -; J gene: TRBJ1-2; V gene: TRBV7-9; CDR3 DNA: TGTGCCAGCAGTACCGGGGCCGCGGGGGGCTACACCTTC; CDR3 protein: CASSTGAAGGYTF
clone size: -; D gene: TRBD1; J gene: TRBJ2-1; V gene: TRBV5-1; CDR3 DNA: TGCGCCAGCAGCCTTGGACAGGGGAGTCGGTTAGTCAATGAGCAGTTCTTC; CDR3 protein: CASSLGQGSRLVNEQFF
clone size: once; D gene: -; J gene: TRBJ2-7; V gene: TRBV19; CDR3 DNA: TGTGCCAGCCAGGGGGGCGCCAGTTCCGAGCAGTACTTC; CDR3 protein: CASQGGASSEQYF
clone size: -; D gene: -; J gene: TRBJ1-6; V gene: TRBV6-5; CDR3 DNA: TGTGCCAGCAGCCTTGAGGATTCACCCCTCCACTTT; CDR3 protein: CASSLEDSPLHF
clone size: -; D gene: TRBD1; J gene: TRBJ2-7; V gene: TRBV18; CDR3 DNA: TGTGCCAGCTCACCACGACCAGGGACAGGGGGGAGCGAGCAGTACTTC; CDR3 protein: CASSPRPGTGGSEQYF
clone size: -; D gene: TRBD1; J gene: TRBJ1-5; V gene: TRBV3-1/TRBV3-2; CDR3 DNA: TGTGCCAGCAGCCCAAACTGGTCAGGGGGCTCGGGCAATCAGCCCCAGCATTTT; CDR3 protein: CASSPNWSGGSGNQPQHF
clone size: -; D gene: TRBD2; J gene: TRBJ2-2; V gene: TRBV18; CDR3 DNA: TGTGCCAGCTCACCACCGGGACTAGCAGGGACGGGGACCGGGGAGCTGTTTTTT; CDR3 protein: CASSPPGLAGTGTGELFF
clone size: -; D gene: -; J gene: TRBJ2-1; V gene: TRBV3-1/TRBV3-2; CDR3 DNA: TGTGCCAGCAGCCGGTCAGCGGTAAGCTCCTACAATGAGCAGTTCTTC; CDR3 protein: CASSRSAVSSYNEQFF
clone size: -; D gene: -; J gene: TRBJ2-1; V gene: TRBV11-2; CDR3 DNA: TGTGCCAGCAGCTCCCTAGTGAGGGATGAGCAGTTCTTC; CDR3 protein: CASSSLVRDEQFF
clone size: -; D gene: TRBD1; J gene: TRBJ2-3; V gene: TRBV18; CDR3 DNA: TGTGCCAGCTCACCAGGACAGGGCTCGCCAGATACGCAGTATTTT; CDR3 protein: CASSPGQGSPDTQYF
clone size: -; D gene: -; J gene: TRBJ2-7; V gene: TRBV20-1; CDR3 DNA: TGCAGTGCTCCAACCCGGGGGCAGTACTTC; CDR3 protein: CSAPTRGQYF
clone size: -; D gene: -; J gene: TRBJ2-7; V gene: TRBV28; CDR3 DNA: TGTGCCAGTTTCTCAGGGGCCATCTACGAGCAGTACTTC; CDR3 protein: CASFSGAIYEQYF
clone size: -; D gene: -; J gene: TRBJ2-2; V gene: TRBV6-5; CDR3 DNA: TGTGCCAGCAGCCTCGGAGGGACGTACACCGGGGAGCTGTTTTTT; CDR3 protein: CASSLGGTYTGELFF
clone size: -; D gene: -; J gene: TRBJ1-2; V gene: TRBV19; CDR3 DNA: TGTGCCAGTAGTATTAACAGGGATGGAGACTATGGCTACACCTTC; CDR3 protein: CASSINRDGDYGYTF
clone size: once; D gene: -; J gene: TRBJ1-2; V gene: TRBV7-3; CDR3 DNA: TGTGCCAGCAGCCTCGTAGGGGGTACTAACTATGGCTACACCTTC; CDR3 protein: CASSLVGGTNYGYTF
clone size: -; D gene: TRBD2; J gene: TRBJ2-2; V gene: TRBV11-3; CDR3 DNA: TGTGCCAGCAGCACGGGGACTAGCGGGGGGCTCAACACCGGGGAGCTGTTTTTT; CDR3 protein: CASSTGTSGGLNTGELFF
clone size: -; D gene: -; J gene: TRBJ2-5; V gene: TRBV5-4; CDR3 DNA: TGTGCCAGCAGCTTGGTTACTAGGCAAGAGACCCAGTACTTC; CDR3 protein: CASSLVTRQETQYF
clone size: -; D gene: TRBD2; J gene: TRBJ2-5; V gene: TRBV18; CDR3 DNA: TGTGCCAGCTCACCCCCGGGACTAGCGGGTTCGGAGACCCAGTACTTC; CDR3 protein: CASSPPGLAGSETQYF
clone size: -; D gene: TRBD1; J gene: TRBJ1-3; V gene: TRBV3-1/TRBV3-2; CDR3 DNA: TGTGCCAGCAGCCAAGAGGGGACAGGGGTCGGAAACACCATATATTTT; CDR3 protein: CASSQEGTGVGNTIYF
clone size: few; D gene: TRBD2; J gene: TRBJ2-1; V gene: TRBV2; CDR3 DNA: TGTGCCAGTATGGGGGGGAGTCGGTACAATGAGCAGTTCTTC; CDR3 protein: CASMGGSRYNEQFF
clone size: -; D gene: TRBD1; J gene: TRBJ2-5; V gene: TRBV27; CDR3 DNA: TGTGCCAGCAGTTTAGGTCGGACAGGGGGACGGCAAGAGACCCAGTACTTC; CDR3 protein: CASSLGRTGGRQETQYF
clone size: -; D gene: TRBD1; J gene: TRBJ2-3; V gene: TRBV7-9; CDR3 DNA: TGTGCCAGACAGGGGCGAAGCACAGATACGCAGTATTTT; CDR3 protein: CARQGRSTDTQYF
clone size: few; D gene: -; J gene: TRBJ1-6; V gene: TRBV6-1; CDR3 DNA: TGTGCCAGCAGTGAGCCCGGGGTCGGGGGTCCCCCCCTCCACTTT; CDR3 protein: CASSEPGVGGPPLHF
clone size: -; D gene: TRBD1; J gene: TRBJ2-2; V gene: TRBV7-3; CDR3 DNA: TGTGCCAGCAGCTTAGACAGGGCGGCCGGGGAGCTGTTTTTT; CDR3 protein: CASSLDRAAGELFF
clone size: -; D gene: -; J gene: TRBJ2-7; V gene: TRBV4-2; CDR3 DNA: TGTGCCAGCAGCCAAGACCCAGGGGAGAGGGCTTACGAGCAGTACTTC; CDR3 protein: CASSQDPGERAYEQYF
clone size: -; D gene: TRBD2; J gene: TRBJ2-3; V gene: TRBV10-2; CDR3 DNA: TGCGCCAGTTTAGCGGGTAGCACAGATACGCAGTATTTT; CDR3 protein: CASLAGSTDTQYF
clone size: -; D gene: TRBD1; J gene: TRBJ2-2; V gene: TRBV13; CDR3 DNA: TGTGCCAGCAGCTCCGGGACAGAAGTAAACACCGGGGAGCTGTTTTTT; CDR3 protein: CASSSGTEVNTGELFF
clone size: -; D gene: TRBD1; J gene: TRBJ2-7; V gene: TRBV3-1/TRBV3-2; CDR3 DNA: TGTGCCAGCAGCCAAGTATGGGACAGCTACGAGCAGTACTTC; CDR3 protein: CASSQVWDSYEQYF
clone size: -; D gene: -; J gene: TRBJ2-3; V gene: TRBV3-1/TRBV3-2; CDR3 DNA: TGTGCCAGCAGGGACAGAATCTACGGCACAGATACGCAGTATTTT; CDR3 protein: CASRDRIYGTDTQYF